The rows below give T cell receptor beta chains drawn from one sample of a study of CD4 T cells in relation to SARS-CoV-2 and coronaviruses. Profiling relied on immunoSEQ multiplex PCR, and the TCRdb table lists in-frame clones only, not all of them. The sample consists of under 20,000 clones, approximately 80% of them appearing once. For these TCRs, the target antigens are not known. Sequenced input: CD4+ T cells from PBMCs, cultured in vitro. These receptors came from a human donor in good health. The CDR3 runs from the conserved cysteine through the conserved F or W. The order of the fields is CDR3 length, clone size, D gene, V gene, J gene, CDR3 protein, CDR3 DNA. The D gene is left open where the match is weak. For some rows the clone size is stated as once, few or many, or as a class when expanded; others skip it.

len: 15; abundance: .; d_gene: .; v_gene: TRBV10-3; j_gene: TRBJ2-1; CDR3aa: CAISESSDSYNEQFF; CDR3nt: TGTGCCATCAGTGAGTCTTCGGACAGCTACAATGAGCAGTTCTTC
len: 18; abundance: .; d_gene: TRBD1; v_gene: TRBV25-1; j_gene: TRBJ2-3; CDR3aa: CASSERQTGGHNTDTQYF; CDR3nt: TGTGCCAGCAGTGAGCGTCAAACAGGGGGCCACAACACAGATACGCAGTATTTT
len: 16; abundance: .; d_gene: .; v_gene: TRBV7-9; j_gene: TRBJ2-3; CDR3aa: CASSPAQGSGGDTQYF; CDR3nt: TGTGCCAGCAGCCCTGCGCAGGGTTCTGGTGGAGATACGCAGTATTTT
len: 12; abundance: .; d_gene: .; v_gene: TRBV2; j_gene: TRBJ2-3; CDR3aa: CASFGNTDTQYF; CDR3nt: TGTGCCAGCTTTGGGAATACAGATACGCAGTATTTT
len: 14; abundance: .; d_gene: .; v_gene: TRBV19; j_gene: TRBJ2-5; CDR3aa: CASSIEGTPWPQYF; CDR3nt: TGTGCCAGTAGTATAGAAGGTACACCCTGGCCCCAGTACTTC
len: 15; abundance: .; d_gene: .; v_gene: TRBV9; j_gene: TRBJ2-7; CDR3aa: CASSVAVGESYEQYF; CDR3nt: TGTGCCAGCAGCGTAGCTGTGGGGGAGTCCTACGAGCAGTACTTC
len: 14; abundance: .; d_gene: .; v_gene: TRBV9; j_gene: TRBJ1-3; CDR3aa: CASSVGHSGNTIYF; CDR3nt: TGTGCCAGCAGCGTGGGCCACTCTGGAAACACCATATATTTT
len: 17; abundance: .; d_gene: TRBD2; v_gene: TRBV5-5; j_gene: TRBJ2-5; CDR3aa: CASSLAPGGPLRETQYF; CDR3nt: TGTGCCAGCAGCTTGGCCCCGGGAGGGCCCTTGCGAGAGACCCAGTACTTC
len: 15; abundance: .; d_gene: .; v_gene: TRBV24-1; j_gene: TRBJ2-7; CDR3aa: CATSDLHSLSYEQYF; CDR3nt: TGTGCCACCAGTGATTTGCACAGCCTCTCCTACGAGCAGTACTTC
len: 17; abundance: few; d_gene: .; v_gene: TRBV11-2; j_gene: TRBJ2-3; CDR3aa: CASSLRGVASSTDTQYF; CDR3nt: TGTGCCAGCAGCCTCCGAGGGGTAGCGTCTAGCACAGATACGCAGTATTTT
len: 14; abundance: medium-sized; d_gene: TRBD2; v_gene: TRBV6-4; j_gene: TRBJ2-1; CDR3aa: CASSRLAGESGQFF; CDR3nt: TGTGCCAGCAGCCGACTAGCGGGAGAGAGTGGGCAGTTCTTC
len: 13; abundance: .; d_gene: TRBD2; v_gene: TRBV3-1/TRBV3-2; j_gene: TRBJ2-7; CDR3aa: CASSLAGTYEQYF; CDR3nt: TGTGCCAGCAGCCTAGCGGGTACCTACGAGCAGTACTTC
len: 13; abundance: .; d_gene: .; v_gene: TRBV7-3; j_gene: TRBJ2-3; CDR3aa: CASSPGPAATQYF; CDR3nt: TGTGCCAGCAGCCCGGGACCGGCGGCAACGCAGTATTTT
len: 12; abundance: .; d_gene: .; v_gene: TRBV10-3; j_gene: TRBJ2-3; CDR3aa: CAIRRSTDTQYF; CDR3nt: TGTGCCATCAGAAGGAGCACAGATACGCAGTATTTT
len: 11; abundance: .; d_gene: .; v_gene: TRBV2; j_gene: TRBJ2-5; CDR3aa: CAINSRETQYF; CDR3nt: TGTGCCATAAACAGCCGTGAGACCCAGTACTTC
len: 13; abundance: .; d_gene: TRBD1; v_gene: TRBV24-1; j_gene: TRBJ1-1; CDR3aa: CATKGTGNTEAFF; CDR3nt: TGTGCCACCAAAGGGACAGGTAACACTGAAGCTTTCTTT
len: 12; abundance: once; d_gene: .; v_gene: TRBV6-5; j_gene: TRBJ2-3; CDR3aa: CASRGFTDTQYF; CDR3nt: TGTGCCAGCAGGGGATTCACAGATACGCAGTATTTT
len: 12; abundance: .; d_gene: .; v_gene: TRBV18; j_gene: TRBJ2-7; CDR3aa: CASSAASYEQYF; CDR3nt: TGTGCCAGCTCAGCAGCCTCCTACGAGCAGTACTTC
len: 15; abundance: .; d_gene: TRBD1; v_gene: TRBV2; j_gene: TRBJ1-6; CDR3aa: CASRVDRGLVSPLHF; CDR3nt: TGTGCCAGCAGGGTGGACAGGGGGCTTGTTTCACCCCTCCACTTT
len: 15; abundance: .; d_gene: TRBD1; v_gene: TRBV18; j_gene: TRBJ1-2; CDR3aa: CASSPEGTASYGYTF; CDR3nt: TGTGCCAGCTCACCAGAAGGGACAGCCTCCTATGGCTACACCTTC
len: 14; abundance: .; d_gene: .; v_gene: TRBV5-4; j_gene: TRBJ1-5; CDR3aa: CASTVVWGFKPQHF; CDR3nt: TGTGCCAGCACCGTCGTCTGGGGGTTCAAGCCCCAGCATTTT
len: 14; abundance: .; d_gene: .; v_gene: TRBV5-1; j_gene: TRBJ1-1; CDR3aa: CASSLESSYTEAFF; CDR3nt: TGCGCCAGCAGCTTGGAGTCCAGTTACACTGAAGCTTTCTTT